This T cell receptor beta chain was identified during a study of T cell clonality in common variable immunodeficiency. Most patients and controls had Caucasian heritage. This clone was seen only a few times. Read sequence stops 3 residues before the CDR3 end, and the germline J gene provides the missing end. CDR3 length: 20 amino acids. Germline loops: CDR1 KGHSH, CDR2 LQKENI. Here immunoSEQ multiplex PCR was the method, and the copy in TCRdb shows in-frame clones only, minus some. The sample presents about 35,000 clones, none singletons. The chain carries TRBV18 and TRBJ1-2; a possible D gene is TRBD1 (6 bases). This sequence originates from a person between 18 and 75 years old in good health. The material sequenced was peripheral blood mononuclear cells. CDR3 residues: CASSIKGGTSLGFSYNDYTF. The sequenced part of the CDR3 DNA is TGTGCCAGCTCAATTAAGGGGGGGACTAGCTTGGGCTTCTCCTACAATGAC.